This T cell receptor beta chain was identified in a study of cytomegalovirus exposure and HLA in healthy donors. This CDR3 region has 13 residues. The V segment lost 2 bases and the J segment 9 bases; nucleotides outside the gene matches: 3. Germline V gene sequence: CDR1 MRHNA, CDR2 SNTAGT. PCR amplification relied on 60 Vbeta primers (plus 13 Jbeta primers). Libraries were prepared by immunoSEQ multiplex PCR; TCRdb keeps only in-frame clonotypes and omits some of them. The sample shows roughly 100,000 clones, over 65% of them seen only once. Sequences were obtained from PBMCs. The chain has TRBV6-4 and TRBJ2-1; 8 bases map to TRBD1. The TCR comes from a man aged 40-50 years in good health and CMV-seropositive. In DNA form, the CDR3 reads TGTGCCAGCAGTGACCAGGGGGCCCTTGAGCAGTTCTTC. Its protein is CASSDQGALEQFF.